Included here is one TCR beta chain sequence, with context. Its antigen is as yet unknown. This specimen belongs to a study of T cells in Graves' hyperthyroidism and ophthalmopathy. The CDR3 is made up of 17 amino acids. The V end was cut by 0 bases, the J end by 3 bases, with 15 bases between. Germline CDR1 is SGHTS and CDR2 is YDEGEE. Subjects aged 18 to 65 presented with newly diagnosed hyperthyroidism of less than 2 months' duration. Uncontrolled infections, other autoimmune diseases, pregnancy or lactation led to exclusion of patients. TCR beta CDR3 sequences were amplified from RNA transcripts. HTBI primers were used for first-round RT-PCR of the TCR CDR3. TCRdb independently ran MiXCR on the multiplex PCR reads; one entry per CDR3 protein. Of roughly 150,000 distinct CDR3 sequences listed, 8% to 9.5% were seen once; the top ten hold approximately 20%. Study-wide results and caveats: Expanded thyroid clonotypes (above 0.001) were mostly also found in blood. The model made its ophthalmopathy prediction, and onset followed a median about 6.8 months later.

V usage is TRBV5-8 and J usage is TRBJ2-2; D might be TRBD2 (5 bases). What was sequenced was blood. The sequence came from a woman aged 18 to 35 with Graves' hyperthyroidism that later progressed to Graves' ophthalmopathy. This CDR3 is CASSLAGGRGHTGELFF. CDR3 sequence (DNA): TGTGCCAGCAGCTTGGCCGGTGGCCGCGGGCACACCGGGGAGCTGTTTTTT.